One sample yielded the 30 T cell receptor beta chains listed below, sequenced in a study of blood T cell repertoires in COVID-19 (dated by TCRdb to the early 2020s). The library relied on the immunoSEQ multiplex PCR assay. TCRdb's version of the immuneACCESS table is confined to in-frame rearrangements and falls short of the full clone set. An unresolved V gene accounts for under half of the shortfall where checked; the remainder is of unknown origin. For this sample there are 170,000 or so clones; approximately 88% appear just once. Around 6.3% of the sample belongs to the ten largest clones. Sequenced: peripheral blood. These receptors were collected from a woman in her 40s with COVID-19, enrolled during active disease.

The J gene is TRBJ1-2, the V gene TRBV5-6; TRBD1 matches at 7 bases. There are 13 residues in the CDR3. After removal of 4 bases from V and 4 bases from J, the junction contained 4 bases not matched to a gene. The germline V gene encodes CDR1 SGHDT and CDR2 YYEEEE. The CDR3 protein is CASSRDSLYGYTF. CDR3 bases: TGTGCCAGCAGCCGGGACAGTCTCTATGGCTACACCTTC.

The chain has TRBV5-5 and TRBJ1-2; the match to TRBD1 covers 8 bases. The CDR3 contains 17 residues. The ends lost 7 bases at V and 6 bases at J; junction bases unmatched: 20. Germline CDR1 reads SGHKS; CDR2 reads YYEKEE (reference sequence). CDR3 coding DNA: TGTGCCAGCTGGTCGTGGGGGCAGGGGGCGATACGTCATGGCTACACCTTC. This sequence encodes CASWSWGQGAIRHGYTF.

The chain employs TRBV19 and TRBJ2-5; the D gene is possibly TRBD2 (5 bases). The CDR3 runs 13 residues. Trimming shortened V by 3 bases and J by 5 bases, and 10 bases separated the two germline ends. Germline CDR1 LNHDA, CDR2 SQIVND (reference sequence). The CDR3: CASSIESGETQYF. The CDR3 nucleotides read TGTGCCAGTAGTATCGAATCGGGGGAGACCCAGTACTTC.

The chain joins TRBV18 to TRBJ1-4, with a possible D match to TRBD1 (5 bases). CDR1 KGHSH and CDR2 LQKENI come from the germline V gene. The CDR3 is made up of 13 amino acids. Trimming left V 4 bases short and J 5 bases short, with 8 bases between. CDR3 loop: CASSQTENEKLFF. In DNA form, the CDR3 reads TGTGCCAGCTCACAGACAGAAAATGAAAAACTGTTTTTT.

The chain recombines TRBV9 with TRBJ2-7; a weak D match, TRBD2 (6 bases). Germline-derived CDR1 and CDR2 are SGDLS and YYNGEE. This CDR3 comprises 14 residues. V lost 3 bases, J lost 6 bases, and 16 bases lay in between. In DNA, the CDR3 is TGTGCCAGCAGCGCACGGGGGATGGATCTCGAGCAGTACTTC. This gives the protein CASSARGMDLEQYF.

This clone has only a few counts. The CDR3 loop is CASSQLAGGETQYF. Written as DNA, the CDR3 is TGTGCCAGCAGTCAACTAGCGGGGGGGGAGACCCAGTACTTC. This chain links TRBV2 with TRBJ2-5, with 13 bases aligning to TRBD2. The CDR3 is 14 amino acids. With V trimmed by 5 bases and J by 5 bases, 2 bases remained unmatched. CDR1 is SNHLY, CDR2 FYNNEI, per germline.

The chain combines TRBV5-1 with TRBJ1-2; 9 bases are a match to TRBD1. V dropped 9 bases and J dropped 8; count of bases not matched to a gene: 14. Germline V lookup: CDR1 SGHRS, CDR2 YFSETQ. This CDR3 comprises 14 residues. The CDR3 DNA is TGCGCCACCGCTCTCACAGGGGGCAGAGGAGGCTACACCTTC. Translation: CATALTGGRGGYTF.

The V and J genes are TRBV5-8 and TRBJ2-5; maybe TRBD2 (5 bases). Germline V lookup: CDR1 SGHTS, CDR2 YDEGEE. The CDR3 is 16 residues long. V shed 2 bases and J shed 5 bases, with 19 bases lying between them. Written as DNA, the CDR3 is TGTGCCAGCAGCTTTGAACTCACCTCAAGGAGGGAGACCCAGTACTTC. This sequence encodes CASSFELTSRRETQYF.

V is TRBV5-1 and J is TRBJ2-2, with 9 nucleotides matching TRBD1. Germline lookup yields CDR1 SGHRS and CDR2 YFSETQ. With V trimmed by 4 bases and J by 9 bases, 10 bases remained unmatched. CDR3 length equals 15 residues. For the CDR3, the DNA is TGCGCCAGCAGCCCCGGGACAGGGACCCTCCGGGAGCTGTTTTTT. Amino acid sequence: CASSPGTGTLRELFF.

J is TRBJ2-3 and V is TRBV18, with D maybe TRBD2 (6 bases). Germline V gene data show CDR1 as KGHSH and CDR2 as LQKENI. CDR3 size: 14 residues. V was cut by 3 bases and J by 5 bases, with 12 bases left in between. The CDR3, as DNA: TGTGCCAGCTCACCTTCTAGAGCGGGAGATACGCAGTATTTT. It encodes CASSPSRAGDTQYF.

This chain uses TRBV5-6 with TRBJ2-7; TRBD1 matches 7 bases. CDR1 is SGHDT and CDR2 is YYEEEE in the germline V gene. The CDR3 spans 15 residues. V trimming: 0 bases; J trimming: 7 bases; junction bases outside the gene matches: 10. The CDR3 is CASSLVGRGSGEQYF. The CDR3 region has the DNA TGTGCCAGCAGCTTGGTAGGCAGGGGGTCCGGTGAGCAGTACTTC. The full variable domain, with the rest looked up from reference TRBV5-6 and TRBJ2-7, is DAGVTQSPTHLIKTRGQQVTLRCSPKSGHDTVSWYQQALGQGPQFIFQYYEEEERQRGNFPDRFSGHQFPNYSSELNVNALLLGDSALYLCASSLVGRGSGEQYFGPGTRLTVT.

The rearrangement links TRBV6-4 to TRBJ2-5; D ambiguous. This CDR3 has 13 residues. Germline V gene sequence: CDR1 MRHNA, CDR2 SNTAGT. V lost 3 bases and J 2 bases, leaving 7 bases between the germline ends. The CDR3 is CASSENSQETQYF. CDR3 bases: TGTGCCAGCAGTGAGAACTCGCAAGAGACCCAGTACTTC.

For this clone: Other nucleotide sequences from this sample produce the same CDR3. The gene calls are TRBV28 and TRBJ1-5; tentative D call: TRBD1 (6 bases). Trimming removed 5 bases from V and 4 bases from J, with 9 bases in between. Germline V CDR1 and CDR2: MDHEN, SYDVKM. The CDR3 has 13 amino acids. In nucleotides, the CDR3 is TGTGCCAGCAGTCTCCAGGGGAATCAGCCCCAGCATTTT. It translates to CASSLQGNQPQHF.

The rearrangement uses TRBV5-1 and TRBJ2-5; tentatively, D is TRBD2 (6 bases). Germline assignment: CDR1 SGHRS and CDR2 YFSETQ. The CDR3 has 14 amino acids. Trimming left V 6 bases short and J 5 bases short, with 17 bases between. Here the CDR3 DNA reads TGCGCCAGCACCCACGCGGGGCCTTTGGAGACCCAGTACTTC. As protein: CASTHAGPLETQYF.

The chain recombines TRBV2 with TRBJ2-5, with D maybe TRBD1 (6 bases). From germline, CDR1 is SNHLY and CDR2 FYNNEI. V was clipped by 2 bases and J by 4 bases, with 17 bases between them. The CDR3 covers 16 residues. The CDR3 sequence is CASSEQVSGRGETQYF. The CDR3 DNA sequence: TGTGCCAGCAGTGAACAGGTTTCGGGCAGGGGAGAGACCCAGTACTTC.

This sequence joins TRBV29-1 and TRBJ2-1; D may be TRBD1 (8 bases). CDR1 SQVTM and CDR2 ANQGSEA come from the germline V gene. CDR3 length: 15 residues. Between the trimmed V and J ends, which lost 1 base and 3 bases, there was a span of 13 bases. The CDR3 loop is CSVEADRDYYNEQFF. CDR3 bases: TGCAGCGTTGAAGCGGACAGGGACTACTACAATGAGCAGTTCTTC.

The rearrangement joins TRBV10-2 to TRBJ2-1; 10 nucleotides align to TRBD2. With 0 bases clipped from V and 9 bases from J, the junction kept 8 bases outside the gene matches. Germline CDR1 WSHSY, CDR2 SAAADI. The length of the CDR3 is 16 residues. In DNA, the CDR3 is TGCGCCAGCAGTGAGTCTCGGGCTAGCGGGAGCCCTGAGCAGTTCTTC. Protein product: CASSESRASGSPEQFF.

The chain has TRBV6-5 and TRBJ2-7; D is unresolved. Germline CDR1 is MNHEY and CDR2 is SVGAGI. The V end lost 5 bases, the J end lost 5 bases, and 13 bases lay between the germline ends. The CDR3 extends over 13 amino acids. The CDR3 region has the DNA TGTGCCAGCAGTCCATCTCCAGAGGACGAGCAGTACTTC. This codes for CASSPSPEDEQYF.

The chain uses TRBV7-3 and TRBJ1-3; D perhaps matches TRBD1 (5 bases). The CDR3 consists of 13 residues. Deletions cut 5 bases from V and 3 bases from J, with 8 bases between. Germline-derived CDR1 and CDR2 are SGHTA and FQGTGA. CDR3: CASSRGDGNTIYF. In DNA form, the CDR3 reads TGTGCCAGCAGCCGGGGGGATGGAAACACCATATATTTT.

The chain joins TRBV7-9 to TRBJ2-5, with 12 bases fitting TRBD2. The V gene end was trimmed by 1 base and the J gene end by 13 bases; junction bases not matched to a gene: 7. Germline CDR1 is SEHNR and CDR2 is FQNEAQ (reference sequence). This CDR3 comprises 14 residues. The CDR3 reads CASSLVLAGGPVYF. The CDR3 bases are TGTGCCAGCAGCTTAGTACTAGCGGGAGGCCCCGTGTACTTC. Full variable domain (remainder filled in from reference TRBV7-9 and TRBJ2-5): DTGVSQNPRHKITKRGQNVTFRCDPISEHNRLYWYRQTLGQGPEFLTYFQNEAQLEKSRLLSDRFSAERPKGSFSTLEIQRTEQGDSAMYLCASSLVLAGGPVYFGPGTRLLVL.

The chain is built from TRBV24-1 and TRBJ1-6, with 7 positions matching TRBD1. The length of the CDR3 is 15 residues. CDR1 KGHDR and CDR2 SFDVKD come from the germline V gene. The J segment lost 5 bases and the V segment lost 5 bases, leaving 5 bases of the junction unmatched. The CDR3 DNA is TGTGCCACCAGTGGAGGGGGCTCAAATAATTCACCCCTCCACTTT. Translating it yields CATSGGGSNNSPLHF.

The chain combines TRBV19 with TRBJ2-1, with D perhaps TRBD1 (6 bases). With 4 bases removed from V and 6 bases from J, the gap between germline ends came to 13 bases. From germline, CDR1 is LNHDA and CDR2 SQIVND (reference sequence). The CDR3 runs 14 residues. The CDR3 loop is CASSRQALGNEQFF. The CDR3 nucleotides read TGTGCCAGTAGTAGACAGGCCCTAGGCAATGAGCAGTTCTTC.

This chain links TRBV11-3 with TRBJ2-7; D not resolved. The CDR3 is made up of 14 amino acids. Germline values: CDR1 SGHNT, CDR2 YENEEA. Trimming removed 5 bases from V and 2 bases from J, with 13 bases in between. CDR3 in DNA: TGTGCCAGCAGCCCGGGTCCGGCAACCTACGAGCAGTACTTC. Translation gives CASSPGPATYEQYF.

At least ten counts were recorded for this clone. CDR3 nucleotides: TGTGCCAGCAGTGACGGACAGGGACACAATGAGCAGTTCTTC. Protein product: CASSDGQGHNEQFF. This chain connects TRBV6-4 to TRBJ2-1; 8 bases map to TRBD1. CDR3 length equals 14 residues. The V and J ends lost 2 bases and 5 bases, in that order; junction bases with no gene match: 2. Germline-derived CDR1 and CDR2 are MRHNA and SNTAGT.

The V and J genes are TRBV3-1 (or the pseudogene TRBV3-2) and TRBJ1-6, with D possibly being TRBD1 (5 bases). Germline CDR1 LGHDT, CDR2 YNNKEL (reference sequence). Trimming left V 5 bases short and J 7 bases short, with 21 bases between. The CDR3 contains 17 residues. The CDR3 coding sequence is TGTGCCAGCAGCATCTCCGTCGCCGGGACTGGGAATTCACCCCTCCACTTT. Residues: CASSISVAGTGNSPLHF.

Here the CDR3 DNA reads TGCGCCAGCAGCTTGTCAGGTAGGCAGAACACTGAAGCTTTCTTT. This translates into CASSLSGRQNTEAFF. The rearrangement links TRBV5-1 to TRBJ1-1, with D unclear. Trimming took 1 base from V and 1 from J, leaving 11 bases between them. This CDR3 has 15 amino acids. Germline assignment: CDR1 SGHRS and CDR2 YFSETQ. The entire variable domain, with the rest obtained from reference TRBV5-1 and TRBJ1-1, is as follows: KAGVTQTPRYLIKTRGQQVTLSCSPISGHRSVSWYQQTPGQGLQFLFEYFSETQRNKGNFPGRFSGRQFSNSRSEMNVSTLELGDSALYLCASSLSGRQNTEAFFGQGTRLTVV.

The V and J genes are TRBV10-1 and TRBJ2-7; 8 nucleotides agree with TRBD1. The junction had 5 bases not matched to a gene; V was cut back by 0 bases and J by 1 base. Per germline, CDR1 WNHNN and CDR2 SYGVQD (reference sequence). This CDR3 has 16 amino acids. Written as DNA, the CDR3 is TGCGCCAGCAGTGAGTCGCTGGGGACAGGTTCCTACGAGCAGTACTTC. Amino acid sequence: CASSESLGTGSYEQYF.

The genes are TRBV14 and TRBJ1-1; no definite D call. Germline V gene data show CDR1 as SGHDN and CDR2 as FVKESK. Between the trimmed V and J ends, which lost 6 bases and 7 bases, there was a span of 6 bases. CDR3 length: 10 residues. Written as DNA, the CDR3 is TGTGCCAGCAGTCCCATTGAAGCTTTCTTT. Translated: CASSPIEAFF.

The chain combines TRBV28 with TRBJ2-6; TRBD1 agrees at 12 bases. Germline CDR1 MDHEN, CDR2 SYDVKM. Trimming removed 5 bases from V and 3 bases from J; junction bases left unmatched: 8. This CDR3 contains 18 residues. The CDR3 coding sequence is TGTGCCAGCAGTCCCTCCGGGACAGGGGGCTTTGGGGCCAACGTCCTGACTTTC. Amino acids: CASSPSGTGGFGANVLTF. Drawing the rest from reference TRBV28 and TRBJ2-6, the complete variable domain is DVKVTQSSRYLVKRTGEKVFLECVQDMDHENMFWYRQDPGLGLRLIYFSYDVKMKEKGDIPEGYSVSREKKERFSLILESASTNQTSMYLCASSPSGTGGFGANVLTFGAGSRLTVL.

The chain has TRBV6-1 and TRBJ2-3, with TRBD2 identical over 7 bases. This CDR3 comprises 12 residues. V was pared by 11 bases and J by 1 base, with 3 bases of the junction left unmatched. The germline V gene encodes CDR1 MNHNS and CDR2 SASEGT. Here the CDR3 reads CAGGGGTDTQYF. The CDR3 nucleotides read TGTGCCGGGGGAGGGGGCACAGATACGCAGTATTTT.